This T cell receptor (beta chain) is drawn from a study of T cells in localized non-small cell lung cancer. With regard to this clone: The target antigen is unknown. A junction end diverges from the germline sequence, so it may reflect a read error.

CDR3 size: 12 residues. Germline loops: CDR1 SGHTA, CDR2 FQGNSA. Measured with immunoSEQ multiplex PCR; TCRdb has only the in-frame clones, and not every one. This sample has about 56,000 clones, with roughly 90% found just once. Study-level points and caveats: Adjacent lung had a median around 60 of the 100 largest tumor clones. Highest T cell clonality was seen in uninvolved adjacent lung, surpassing that measured in tumor. Tumor samples were not multi-region, leaving intratumor heterogeneity unexcluded. Higher blood T cell density tracked longer overall survival.

J is TRBJ2-7 and V is TRBV7-2; weak D call: TRBD2 (5 bases). This receptor was identified in a woman aged 40 to 75 with stage I lung adenocarcinoma. The sample here was peripheral blood, taken before any cancer treatment. The CDR3 nucleotides are TGTGCCAGCAGCCTAGCCGCGGTCGAGCAGTACTTC. Protein product: CASSLAAVEQYF.